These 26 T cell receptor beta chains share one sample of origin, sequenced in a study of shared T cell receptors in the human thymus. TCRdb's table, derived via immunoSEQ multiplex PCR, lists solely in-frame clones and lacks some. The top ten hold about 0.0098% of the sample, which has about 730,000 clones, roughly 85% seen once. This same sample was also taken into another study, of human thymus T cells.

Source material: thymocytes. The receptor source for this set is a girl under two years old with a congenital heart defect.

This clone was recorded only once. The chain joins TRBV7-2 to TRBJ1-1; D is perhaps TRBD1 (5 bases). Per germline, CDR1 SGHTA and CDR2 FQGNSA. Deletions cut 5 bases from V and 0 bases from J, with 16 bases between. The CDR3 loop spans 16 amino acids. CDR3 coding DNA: TGTGCCAGCAGCACGGACAAGACAGCTTTGAACACTGAAGCTTTCTTT. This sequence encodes CASSTDKTALNTEAFF.

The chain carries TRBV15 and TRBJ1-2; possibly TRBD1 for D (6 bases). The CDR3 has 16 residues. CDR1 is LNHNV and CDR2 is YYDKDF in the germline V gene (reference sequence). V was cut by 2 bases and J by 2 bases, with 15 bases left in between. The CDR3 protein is CATSRTRGGTNYGYTF. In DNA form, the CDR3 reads TGTGCCACCAGCAGAACTAGAGGGGGAACAAACTATGGCTACACCTTC.

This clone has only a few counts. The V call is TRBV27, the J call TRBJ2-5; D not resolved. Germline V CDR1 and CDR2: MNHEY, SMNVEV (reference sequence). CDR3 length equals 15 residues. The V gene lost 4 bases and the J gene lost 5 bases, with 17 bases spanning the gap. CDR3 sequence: CASSSVFQVEETQYF. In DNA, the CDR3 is TGTGCCAGCAGTTCCGTCTTCCAAGTGGAGGAGACCCAGTACTTC.

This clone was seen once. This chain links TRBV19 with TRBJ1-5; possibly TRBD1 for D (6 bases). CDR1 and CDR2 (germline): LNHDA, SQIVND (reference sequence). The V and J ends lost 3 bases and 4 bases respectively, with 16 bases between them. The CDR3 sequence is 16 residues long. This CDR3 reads CASSMKITGWNQPQHF. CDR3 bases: TGTGCCAGTAGTATGAAGATTACAGGGTGGAATCAGCCCCAGCATTTT. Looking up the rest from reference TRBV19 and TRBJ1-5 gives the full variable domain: DGGITQSPKYLFRKEGQNVTLSCEQNLNHDAMYWYRQDPGQGLRLIYYSQIVNDFQKGDIAEGYSVSREKKESFPLTVTSAQKNPTAFYLCASSMKITGWNQPQHFGDGTRLSIL.

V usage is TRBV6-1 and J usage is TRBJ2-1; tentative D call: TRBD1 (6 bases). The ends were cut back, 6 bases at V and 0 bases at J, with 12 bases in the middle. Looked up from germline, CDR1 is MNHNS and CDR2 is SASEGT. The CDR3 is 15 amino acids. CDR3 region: CASSTGQSSYNEQFF. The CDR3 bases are TGTGCCAGCAGCACAGGGCAGAGCTCCTACAATGAGCAGTTCTTC.

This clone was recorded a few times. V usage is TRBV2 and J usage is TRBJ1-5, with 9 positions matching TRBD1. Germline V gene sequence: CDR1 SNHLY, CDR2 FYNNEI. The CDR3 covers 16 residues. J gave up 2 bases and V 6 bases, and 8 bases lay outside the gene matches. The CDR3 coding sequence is TGTGCCAGCAGCCGGGGACAGGGTGAATGCAATCAGCCCCAGCATTTT. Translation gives CASSRGQGECNQPQHF.

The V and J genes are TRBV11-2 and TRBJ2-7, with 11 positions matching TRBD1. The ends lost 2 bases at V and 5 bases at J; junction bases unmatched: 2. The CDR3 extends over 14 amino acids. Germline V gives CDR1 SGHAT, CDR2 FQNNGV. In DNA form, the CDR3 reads TGTGCCAGCAGCTTACAGGGACAGGGGGACGAGCAGTACTTC. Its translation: CASSLQGQGDEQYF.

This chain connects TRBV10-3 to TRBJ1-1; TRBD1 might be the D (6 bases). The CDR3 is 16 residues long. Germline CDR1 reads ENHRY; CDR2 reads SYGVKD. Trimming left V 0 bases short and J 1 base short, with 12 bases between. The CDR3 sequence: CAISESRGHPNTEAFF. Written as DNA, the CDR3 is TGTGCCATCAGTGAGTCAAGGGGACATCCGAACACTGAAGCTTTCTTT.

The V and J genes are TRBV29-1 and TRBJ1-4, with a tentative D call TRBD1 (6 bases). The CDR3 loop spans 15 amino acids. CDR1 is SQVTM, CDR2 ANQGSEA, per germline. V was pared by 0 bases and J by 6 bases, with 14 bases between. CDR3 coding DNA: TGCAGCGTTGAAGACGTGGGACAAGGGGATGAAAAACTGTTTTTT. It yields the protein CSVEDVGQGDEKLFF.

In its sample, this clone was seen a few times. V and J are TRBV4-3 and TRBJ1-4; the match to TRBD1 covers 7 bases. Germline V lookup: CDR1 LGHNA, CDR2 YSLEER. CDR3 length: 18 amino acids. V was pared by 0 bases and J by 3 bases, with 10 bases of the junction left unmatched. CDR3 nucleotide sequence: TGCGCCAGCAGCCAAGATTTCGATAGGGGGCGGGCTAATGAAAAACTGTTTTTT. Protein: CASSQDFDRGRANEKLFF.

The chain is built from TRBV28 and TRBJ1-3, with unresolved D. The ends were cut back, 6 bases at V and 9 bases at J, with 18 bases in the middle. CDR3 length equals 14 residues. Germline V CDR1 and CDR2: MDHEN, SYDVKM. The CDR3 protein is CASSLNIARVTIYF. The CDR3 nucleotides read TGTGCCAGCAGCCTGAATATTGCCCGGGTCACCATATATTTT.

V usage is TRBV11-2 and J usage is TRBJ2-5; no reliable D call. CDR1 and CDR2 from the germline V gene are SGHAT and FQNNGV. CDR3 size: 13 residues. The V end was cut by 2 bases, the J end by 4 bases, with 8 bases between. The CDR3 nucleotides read TGTGCCAGCAGCTTATATAAGCGAGAGACCCAGTACTTC. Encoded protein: CASSLYKRETQYF.

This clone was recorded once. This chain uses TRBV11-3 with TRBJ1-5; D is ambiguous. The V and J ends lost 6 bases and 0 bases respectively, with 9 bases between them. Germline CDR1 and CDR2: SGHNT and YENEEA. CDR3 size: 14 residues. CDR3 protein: CASSYDCSNQPQHF. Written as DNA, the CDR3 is TGTGCCAGCAGTTACGACTGTAGCAATCAGCCCCAGCATTTT.

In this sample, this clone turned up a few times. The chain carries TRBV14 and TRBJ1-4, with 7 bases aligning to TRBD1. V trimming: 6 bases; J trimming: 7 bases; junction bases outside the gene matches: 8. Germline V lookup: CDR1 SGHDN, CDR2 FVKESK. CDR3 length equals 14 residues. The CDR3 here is CASRRTGVGEKLFF. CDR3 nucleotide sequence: TGTGCCAGCAGACGCACAGGGGTTGGTGAAAAACTGTTTTTT.

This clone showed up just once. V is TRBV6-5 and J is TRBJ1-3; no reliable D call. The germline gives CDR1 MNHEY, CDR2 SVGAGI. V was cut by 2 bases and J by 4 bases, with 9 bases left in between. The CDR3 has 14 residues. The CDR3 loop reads CASSYGRGGNTIYF. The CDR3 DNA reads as TGTGCCAGCAGTTACGGGAGAGGGGGAAACACCATATATTTT.

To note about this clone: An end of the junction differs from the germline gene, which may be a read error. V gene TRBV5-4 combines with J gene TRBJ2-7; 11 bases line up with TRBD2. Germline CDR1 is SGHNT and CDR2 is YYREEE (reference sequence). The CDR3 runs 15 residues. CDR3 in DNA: TGTGCCAGCAGCTTGGCCCCTAGCGGGGGGAACGAGCAGCACTTC. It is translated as CASSLAPSGGNEQHF.

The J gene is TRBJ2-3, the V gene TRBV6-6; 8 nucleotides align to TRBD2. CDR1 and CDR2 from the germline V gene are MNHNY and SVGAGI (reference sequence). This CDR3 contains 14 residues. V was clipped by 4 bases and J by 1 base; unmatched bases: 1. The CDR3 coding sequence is TGTGCCAGCAGTTTACTAGCGGGCACAGATACGCAGTATTTT. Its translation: CASSLLAGTDTQYF.

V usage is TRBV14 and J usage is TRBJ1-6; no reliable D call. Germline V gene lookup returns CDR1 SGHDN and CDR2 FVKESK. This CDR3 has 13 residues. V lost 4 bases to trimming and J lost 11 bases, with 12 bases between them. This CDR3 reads CASSPNSLPPLHF. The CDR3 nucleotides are TGTGCCAGCAGCCCCAACAGTTTGCCACCCCTCCACTTT.

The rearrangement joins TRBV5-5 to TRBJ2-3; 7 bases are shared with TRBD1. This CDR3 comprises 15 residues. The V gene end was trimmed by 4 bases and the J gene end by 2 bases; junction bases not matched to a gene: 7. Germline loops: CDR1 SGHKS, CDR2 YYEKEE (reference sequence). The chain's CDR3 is CASSGPGQYTDTQYF. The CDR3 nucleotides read TGTGCCAGCAGCGGCCCGGGACAGTACACAGATACGCAGTATTTT.

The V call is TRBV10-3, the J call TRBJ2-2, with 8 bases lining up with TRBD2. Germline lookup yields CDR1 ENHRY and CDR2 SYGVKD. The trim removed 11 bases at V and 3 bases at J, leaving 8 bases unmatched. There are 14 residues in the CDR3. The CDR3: CASLLADHTGELFF. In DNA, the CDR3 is TGTGCCTCCCTACTAGCGGACCACACCGGGGAGCTGTTTTTT.

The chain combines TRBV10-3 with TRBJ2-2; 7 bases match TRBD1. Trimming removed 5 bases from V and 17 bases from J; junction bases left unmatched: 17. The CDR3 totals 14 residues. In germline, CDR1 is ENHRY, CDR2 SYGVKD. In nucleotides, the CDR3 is TGTGCCATCAGTAAAAGGACAGGCCCCCGTGGAGTATTTTTT. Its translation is CAISKRTGPRGVFF.

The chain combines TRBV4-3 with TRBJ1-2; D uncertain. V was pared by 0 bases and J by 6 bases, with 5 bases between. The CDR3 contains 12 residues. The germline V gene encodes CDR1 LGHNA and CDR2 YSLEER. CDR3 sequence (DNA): TGCGCCAGCAGCCAAGAGTCCAATGGCTACACCTTC. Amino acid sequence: CASSQESNGYTF.

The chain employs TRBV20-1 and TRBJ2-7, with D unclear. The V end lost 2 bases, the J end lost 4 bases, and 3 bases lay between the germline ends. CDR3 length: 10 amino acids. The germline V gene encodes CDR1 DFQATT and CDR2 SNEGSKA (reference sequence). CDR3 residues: CSARLYEQYF. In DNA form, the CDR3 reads TGCAGTGCTAGACTATACGAGCAGTACTTC.

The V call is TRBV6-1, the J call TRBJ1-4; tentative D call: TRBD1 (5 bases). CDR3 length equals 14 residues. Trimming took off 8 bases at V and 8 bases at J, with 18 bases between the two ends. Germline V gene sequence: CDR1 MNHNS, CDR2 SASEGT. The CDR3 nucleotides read TGTGCCAGCCTCGAAGGGGTTGAAGGAGAAAAACTGTTTTTT. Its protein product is CASLEGVEGEKLFF.

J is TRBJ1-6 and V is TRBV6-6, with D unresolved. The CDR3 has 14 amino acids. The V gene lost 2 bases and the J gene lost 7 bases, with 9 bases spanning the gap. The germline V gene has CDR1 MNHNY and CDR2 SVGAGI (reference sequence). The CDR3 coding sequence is TGTGCCAGCAGTTACCCAACCCTAAATTCACCCCTCCACTTT. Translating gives CASSYPTLNSPLHF.

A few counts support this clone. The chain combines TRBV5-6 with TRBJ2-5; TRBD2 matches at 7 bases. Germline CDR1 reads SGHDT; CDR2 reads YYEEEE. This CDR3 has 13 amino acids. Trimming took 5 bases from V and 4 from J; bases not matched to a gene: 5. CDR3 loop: CASSPCGGETQYF. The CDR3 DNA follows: TGTGCCAGCAGTCCCTGCGGGGGAGAGACCCAGTACTTC.